The present entry profiles one T cell receptor (beta chain) with its context. Germline loops: CDR1 SNHLY, CDR2 FYNNEI. This CDR3 has 18 amino acids. The data are from a study of identical twins. Each CDR3 protein gets one entry after TCRdb re-called the 5' RACE reads with MiXCR. This table has fewer than 650,000 distinct CDR3 sequences, over 8.5% appearing once. This sample also belongs to another study, concerning yellow fever vaccine responses in identical twins.

This TCR came from a young woman in good health. This sequence joins TRBV2 and TRBJ2-3; 12 bases fit TRBD2. Sequencing input: PBMCs. The CDR3: CTLWGTSGFRPSTDTQYF. CDR3 nucleotide sequence: TGTACCCTCTGGGGGACTAGCGGGTTTCGTCCTAGCACAGATACGCAGTATTTT. Complete variable domain (other parts from reference TRBV2 and TRBJ2-3): EPEVTQTPSHQVTQMGQEVILRCVPISNHLYFYWYRQILGQKVEFLVSFYNNEISEKSEIFDDQFSVERPDGSNFTLKIRSTKLEDSAMYFCTLWGTSGFRPSTDTQYFGPGTRLTVL.